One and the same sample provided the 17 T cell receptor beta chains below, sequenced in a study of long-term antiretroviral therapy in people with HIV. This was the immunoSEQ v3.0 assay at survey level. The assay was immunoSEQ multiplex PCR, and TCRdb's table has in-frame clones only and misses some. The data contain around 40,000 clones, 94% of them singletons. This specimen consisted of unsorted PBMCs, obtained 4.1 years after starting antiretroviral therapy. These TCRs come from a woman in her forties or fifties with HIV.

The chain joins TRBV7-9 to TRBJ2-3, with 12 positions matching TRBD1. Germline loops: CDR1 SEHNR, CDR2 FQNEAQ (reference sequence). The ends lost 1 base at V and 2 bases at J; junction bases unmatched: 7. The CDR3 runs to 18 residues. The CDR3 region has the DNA TGTGCCAGCAGCTTAGGGGACAGGGGGCGATCCTCCACAGATACGCAGTATTTT. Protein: CASSLGDRGRSSTDTQYF.

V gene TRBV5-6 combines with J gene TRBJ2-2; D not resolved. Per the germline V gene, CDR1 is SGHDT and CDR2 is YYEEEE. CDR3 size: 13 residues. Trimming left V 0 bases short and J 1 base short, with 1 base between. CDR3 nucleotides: TGTGCCAGCAGCTTGGGGAACACCGGGGAGCTGTTTTTT. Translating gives CASSLGNTGELFF.

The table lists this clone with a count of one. CDR3 DNA: TGTGCCAGCTCCGGAATGGGAAACACCATATATTTT. Translating it yields CASSGMGNTIYF. The chain combines TRBV6-1 with TRBJ1-3; D is unresolved. Per germline, CDR1 MNHNS and CDR2 SASEGT. The V end lost 8 bases, the J end lost 4 bases, and 9 bases lay between the germline ends. This CDR3 is built from 12 residues.

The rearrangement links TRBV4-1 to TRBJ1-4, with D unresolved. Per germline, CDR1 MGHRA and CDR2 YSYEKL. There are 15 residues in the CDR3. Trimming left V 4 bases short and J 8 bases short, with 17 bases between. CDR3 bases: TGCGCCAGCAGCCTCGATAGGGTTTCGGAAGAAAAACTGTTTTTT. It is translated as CASSLDRVSEEKLFF.

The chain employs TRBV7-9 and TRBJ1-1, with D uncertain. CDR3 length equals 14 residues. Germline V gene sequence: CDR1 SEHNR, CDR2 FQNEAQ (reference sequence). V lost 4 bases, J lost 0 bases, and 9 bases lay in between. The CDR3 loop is CASSSTTVNTEAFF. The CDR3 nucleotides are TGTGCCAGCAGCTCGACGACTGTGAACACTGAAGCTTTCTTT.

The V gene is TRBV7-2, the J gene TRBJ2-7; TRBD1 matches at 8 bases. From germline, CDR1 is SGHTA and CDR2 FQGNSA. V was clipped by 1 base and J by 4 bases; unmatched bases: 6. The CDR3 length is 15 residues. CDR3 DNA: TGTGCCAGCAGCTTAGGGCAGGGGGCAATATACGAGCAGTACTTC. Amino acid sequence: CASSLGQGAIYEQYF.

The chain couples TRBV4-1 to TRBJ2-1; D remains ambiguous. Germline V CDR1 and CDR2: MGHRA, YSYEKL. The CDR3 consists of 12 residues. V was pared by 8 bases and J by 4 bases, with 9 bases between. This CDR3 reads CASRGRYNEQFF. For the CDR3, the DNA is TGCGCCAGCCGAGGAAGGTACAATGAGCAGTTCTTC.

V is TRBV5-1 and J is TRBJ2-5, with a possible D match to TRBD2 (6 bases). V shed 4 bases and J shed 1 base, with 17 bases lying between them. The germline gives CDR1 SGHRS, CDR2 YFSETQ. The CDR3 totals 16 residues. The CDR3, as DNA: TGCGCCAGCAGCCCTGCTAGCGATGAGAGCCAAGAGACCCAGTACTTC. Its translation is CASSPASDESQETQYF. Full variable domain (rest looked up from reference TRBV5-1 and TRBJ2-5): KAGVTQTPRYLIKTRGQQVTLSCSPISGHRSVSWYQQTPGQGLQFLFEYFSETQRNKGNFPGRFSGRQFSNSRSEMNVSTLELGDSALYLCASSPASDESQETQYFGPGTRLLVL.

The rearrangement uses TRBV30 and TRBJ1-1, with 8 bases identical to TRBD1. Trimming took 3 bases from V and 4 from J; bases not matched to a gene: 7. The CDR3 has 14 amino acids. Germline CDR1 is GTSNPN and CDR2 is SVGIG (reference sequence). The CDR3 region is CAWRKIDRGTEAFF. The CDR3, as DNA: TGTGCCTGGAGGAAGATAGACAGGGGCACTGAAGCTTTCTTT.

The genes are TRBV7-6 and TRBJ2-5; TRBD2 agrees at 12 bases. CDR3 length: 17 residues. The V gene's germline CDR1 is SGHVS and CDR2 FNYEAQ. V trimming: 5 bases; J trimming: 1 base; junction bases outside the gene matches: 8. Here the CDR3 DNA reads TGTGCCAGCAGCGAAATACTAGCGGGGGGCCTCCAAGAGACCCAGTACTTC. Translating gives CASSEILAGGLQETQYF.

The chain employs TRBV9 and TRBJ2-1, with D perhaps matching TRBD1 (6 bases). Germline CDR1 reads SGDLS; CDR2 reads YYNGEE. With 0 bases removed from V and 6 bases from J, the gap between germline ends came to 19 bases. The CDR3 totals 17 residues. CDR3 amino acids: CASSVAGQGITSNEQFF. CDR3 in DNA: TGTGCCAGCAGCGTAGCAGGGCAGGGGATCACGTCCAATGAGCAGTTCTTC.

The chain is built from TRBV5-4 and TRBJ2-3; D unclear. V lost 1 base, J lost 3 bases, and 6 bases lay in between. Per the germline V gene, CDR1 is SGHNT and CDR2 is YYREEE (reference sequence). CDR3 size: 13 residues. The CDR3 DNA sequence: TGTGCCAGCAGCTTGTTTGGAACAGATACGCAGTATTTT. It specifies CASSLFGTDTQYF.

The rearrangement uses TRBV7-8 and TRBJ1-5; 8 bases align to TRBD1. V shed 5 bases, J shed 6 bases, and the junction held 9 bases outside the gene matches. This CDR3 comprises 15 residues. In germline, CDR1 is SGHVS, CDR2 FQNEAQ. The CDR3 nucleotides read TGTGCCAGCAGCCCGAGGACAGGGCTTACTCAGCCCCAGCATTTT. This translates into CASSPRTGLTQPQHF.

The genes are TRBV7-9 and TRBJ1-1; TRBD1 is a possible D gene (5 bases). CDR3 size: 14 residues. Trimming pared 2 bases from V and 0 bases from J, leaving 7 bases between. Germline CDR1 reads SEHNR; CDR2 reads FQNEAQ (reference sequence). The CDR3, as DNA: TGTGCCAGCAGCTTATGGGGACTGAACACTGAAGCTTTCTTT. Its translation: CASSLWGLNTEAFF. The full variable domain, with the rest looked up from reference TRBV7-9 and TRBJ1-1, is DTGVSQNPRHKITKRGQNVTFRCDPISEHNRLYWYRQTLGQGPEFLTYFQNEAQLEKSRLLSDRFSAERPKGSFSTLEIQRTEQGDSAMYLCASSLWGLNTEAFFGQGTRLTVV.

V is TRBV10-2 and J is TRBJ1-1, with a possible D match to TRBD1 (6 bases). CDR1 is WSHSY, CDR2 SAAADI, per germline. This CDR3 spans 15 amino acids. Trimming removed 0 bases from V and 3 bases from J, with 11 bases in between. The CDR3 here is CASSESEGGHTEAFF. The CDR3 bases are TGCGCCAGCAGTGAGTCGGAAGGGGGGCACACTGAAGCTTTCTTT.

As DNA, the CDR3 is TGTGCCAGCAATCCCGGGACTAACTATGGCTACACCTTC. It codes for CASNPGTNYGYTF. V and J are TRBV5-5 and TRBJ1-2; the D is unclear. The CDR3 has 13 amino acids. Germline CDR1 SGHKS, CDR2 YYEKEE (reference sequence). V gave up 6 bases and J gave up 0 bases, with 9 bases separating them.

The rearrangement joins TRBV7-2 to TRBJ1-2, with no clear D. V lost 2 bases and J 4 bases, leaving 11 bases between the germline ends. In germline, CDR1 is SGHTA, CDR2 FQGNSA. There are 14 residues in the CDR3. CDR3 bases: TGTGCCAGCAGCTTACCCCCCACAGTCTATGGCTACACCTTC. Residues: CASSLPPTVYGYTF.